This T cell receptor beta chain was observed in a study of blood T cells in healthy people across ages. On this clonotype itself: The antigen remains undetermined.

Combining a sample-barcoded 5' primer with a J-beta primer mix, a second PCR ran for 7 to 11 cycles. TCRdb re-derived calls from the 5' RACE reads in MiXCR, one entry per CDR3 protein. The repertoire holds about 640,000 distinct CDR3 sequences, with around three fifths as singletons. The CDR3 is made up of 15 amino acids. The ends lost 5 bases at V and 5 bases at J; junction bases unmatched: 10. General study findings and limits: Comparison with aged donors showed that long-lived donors had more naive CD4+ cells and higher diversity. TCR beta diversity per million T cells fell roughly linearly with age. PBMCs were not sorted, which prevented a conclusive comparison of naive versus antigen-experienced cells. Diversity of TCR beta correlated strongly with naive T cell percentage.

This clonotype originated in a man aged 55-75 years in good health. The sequenced sample was blood. The chain combines TRBV12-3 or TRBV12-4 with TRBJ2-3; 7 bases are a match to TRBD2. The CDR3 here is CASSGGRAGRDTQYF. The CDR3 bases are TGTGCCAGCAGTGGGGGAAGAGCGGGGCGAGATACGCAGTATTTT.